The following is a T cell receptor (beta chain) sequence with its context. This specimen comes from a study of T cells after yellow fever vaccination. TCRdb itself ran the 5' RACE reads through MiXCR, one entry per CDR3 protein. The table shows hundreds of thousands of distinct CDR3 sequences, with under 20% occurring only once. The CDR3 runs to 14 residues. Trimming took 0 bases from V and 4 from J, leaving 8 bases between them. Germline loops: CDR1 LNHNV, CDR2 YYDKDF (reference sequence). V gene TRBV15 combines with J gene TRBJ2-3; the D gene is possibly TRBD1 (5 bases). The specimen comprised PBMCs, sampled before the yellow fever booster vaccination. This sequence was found in a man aged 18 to 29 who received the YFV17D yellow fever vaccine. The CDR3 reads CATSRDQGPDTQYF. In nucleotides, the CDR3 is TGTGCCACCAGCAGAGATCAGGGCCCAGATACGCAGTATTTT.